This TCR beta chain was retrieved from a study of cytomegalovirus exposure and HLA in healthy donors. V was pared by 0 bases and J by 5 bases, with 13 bases between. The CDR3 has 15 amino acids. Germline lookup yields CDR1 WNHNN and CDR2 SYGVQD (reference sequence). This PCR relied on a set of 60 Vbeta primers and 13 Jbeta primers. Clones were read by immunoSEQ multiplex PCR, and TCRdb kept only the in-frame ones, dropping some. The data show about 140,000 clones, over 70% seen once. The source of this sequence is a man aged 35-49 years in good health and CMV-seropositive. The sample consisted of PBMCs. The chain joins TRBV10-1 to TRBJ1-1; weak D call: TRBD1 (5 bases). In DNA form, the CDR3 reads TGCGCCAGCAGTGAGTCTTACGGGGGGGAGACTGAAGCTTTCTTT. Translation: CASSESYGGETEAFF.